One TCR beta chain is described in this entry. These data belong to a study of blood T cell repertoires in COVID-19. On the study more broadly: From the United States, Italy and Spain came samples of acute and convalescent COVID-19. T cells, B-cell-depleted T cells, or PBMCs provided the cDNA or gDNA that served as material.

Authors' methods: Counts of nucleated cells, estimated from reference gene primer amplification, were obtained. The table came from immunoSEQ multiplex PCR; TCRdb's copy has only in-frame clones and leaves some out. V and J calls plus clone size are reproduced from that table; the DNA served to infer D and trimming. The sample includes around 100,000 clones, about 91% of them seen just once. The sequence derives from a man between 18 and 35 years old with acute or convalescent COVID-19. Source material: peripheral blood.

The chain's CDR3 is CASSLGPTTNEKLFF. The CDR3 bases are TGTGCCAGCTCACTTGGGCCAACAACTAATGAAAAACTGTTTTTT. The chain employs TRBV18 and TRBJ1-4; D remains unclear. This CDR3 has 15 residues. The germline V and J ends were trimmed by 4 bases and 0 bases, with 9 bases remaining between them. The germline gives CDR1 KGHSH, CDR2 LQKENI.